This entry lists 18 T cell receptor beta chains sequenced from one sample in a study of blood T cell repertoires in COVID-19. TCRdb's copy holds only in-frame clones and misses some; the assay was immunoSEQ multiplex PCR. This sample has roughly 320,000 clones; roughly 85% occur once, and the top ten carry roughly 7%. Source material: peripheral blood. Receptors originate from a human donor in a cohort sampled during active COVID-19.

V usage is TRBV14 and J usage is TRBJ1-1; tentative D call: TRBD1 (5 bases). V was clipped by 2 bases and J by 0 bases, with 10 bases between them. CDR3 length equals 15 residues. Germline values: CDR1 SGHDN, CDR2 FVKESK. DNA for the CDR3: TGTGCCAGCAGCCAATCATGGGGCTTGAACACTGAAGCTTTCTTT. Protein: CASSQSWGLNTEAFF.

The chain employs TRBV25-1 and TRBJ2-7; tentatively, D is TRBD1 (6 bases). Germline V gene data show CDR1 as MGHDK and CDR2 as SYGVNS. The CDR3 spans 13 residues. V dropped 6 bases and J dropped 9 bases, with 18 bases sitting between them. CDR3 amino acids: CASRQNPGDRQYF. The CDR3 region has the DNA TGTGCCAGCAGACAAAACCCAGGGGATCGGCAGTACTTC.

A few counts support this clone. The V gene is TRBV29-1, the J gene TRBJ2-3, with TRBD2 matching 12 bases. The germline V gene has CDR1 SQVTM and CDR2 ANQGSEA. V was pared by 6 bases and J by 11 bases, with 9 bases of the junction left unmatched. This CDR3 comprises 13 residues. The CDR3 here is CSVRTSGAQKQYF. For the CDR3, the DNA is TGCAGCGTCAGGACTAGCGGGGCACAGAAGCAGTATTTT.

In its sample, this clone was seen once. The chain joins TRBV29-1 to TRBJ1-2, with D perhaps matching TRBD1 (6 bases). CDR1 is SQVTM and CDR2 is ANQGSEA in the germline V gene. The V end lost 4 bases, the J end lost 0 bases, and 12 bases lay between the germline ends. This CDR3 contains 14 residues. The CDR3 DNA reads as TGCAGCGTTGTGATACAGGGAGCTAACTATGGCTACACCTTC. Encoded protein: CSVVIQGANYGYTF.

V gene TRBV30 combines with J gene TRBJ1-1; D remains ambiguous. V shed 4 bases and J shed 1 base, with 7 bases lying between them. The CDR3 covers 12 residues. Germline assignment: CDR1 GTSNPN and CDR2 SVGIG (reference sequence). CDR3 sequence: CAWNQENTEAFF. CDR3 nucleotides: TGTGCCTGGAACCAGGAGAACACTGAAGCTTTCTTT.

The chain links TRBV5-4 to TRBJ2-5; D is unresolved. Trimming removed 0 bases from V and 5 bases from J, with 2 bases in between. This CDR3 has 11 residues. Germline loops: CDR1 SGHNT, CDR2 YYREEE (reference sequence). The CDR3 nucleotides are TGTGCCAGCAGCTTGGCGGAGACCCAGTACTTC. Protein product: CASSLAETQYF.

This clone showed up just once. The V call is TRBV30, the J call TRBJ2-3; a possible D gene is TRBD1 (6 bases). This CDR3 comprises 17 residues. Per germline, CDR1 GTSNPN and CDR2 SVGIG (reference sequence). Trimming stripped 2 bases from V and 3 bases from J, with 21 bases between. For the CDR3, the DNA is TGTGCCTGGAGTTACCTAGCCACAGGGAGAGGGACAGATACGCAGTATTTT. This encodes CAWSYLATGRGTDTQYF.

The gene calls are TRBV12-5 and TRBJ2-7; maybe TRBD2 (6 bases). Germline V gives CDR1 LGHNT, CDR2 FRNRAP. This CDR3 contains 13 residues. V was pared by 6 bases and J by 3 bases, with 12 bases between. The CDR3, as DNA: TGTGCTAGTGGGTCGGGGGATCTCTACGAGCAGTACTTC. It specifies CASGSGDLYEQYF.

The chain combines TRBV2 with TRBJ1-4, with 7 bases that match TRBD1. Germline-derived CDR1 and CDR2 are SNHLY and FYNNEI. V trimming: 10 bases; J trimming: 8 bases; junction bases outside the gene matches: 10. This CDR3 has 13 residues. Written as DNA, the CDR3 is TGTGCCACGGGGACAGCTCGTAGAGAAAAACTGTTTTTT. This translates into CATGTARREKLFF.

The chain couples TRBV6-1 to TRBJ1-6; the D gene is possibly TRBD1 (5 bases). The V end was cut by 3 bases, the J end by 10 bases, with 13 bases between. From germline, CDR1 is MNHNS and CDR2 SASEGT. There are 14 residues in the CDR3. In DNA form, the CDR3 reads TGTGCCAGCAGTGAGGCGGGGGAAATCTCACCCCTCCACTTT. It codes for CASSEAGEISPLHF.

Many counts were recorded for this clone. The chain carries TRBV29-1 and TRBJ2-3; D gene uncertain. Trimming stripped 6 bases from V and 3 bases from J, with 7 bases between. Germline V gene data show CDR1 as SQVTM and CDR2 as ANQGSEA. CDR3 length: 11 residues. The CDR3 nucleotides read TGCAGCGTGTCGAGGACAGATACGCAGTATTTT. Its protein is CSVSRTDTQYF.

The rearrangement uses TRBV9 and TRBJ1-5; D may be TRBD1 (5 bases). The CDR3 spans 15 residues. Germline V gives CDR1 SGDLS, CDR2 YYNGEE. V was clipped by 2 bases and J by 4 bases, with 13 bases between them. The CDR3, as DNA: TGTGCCAGCAGCGTGTCGGGGGGGTCAAATCAGCCCCAGCATTTT. Its protein product is CASSVSGGSNQPQHF.

The chain recombines TRBV19 with TRBJ2-1; maybe TRBD1 (6 bases). The CDR3 is 14 amino acids. Trimming pared 9 bases from V and 5 bases from J, leaving 17 bases between. Germline V lookup: CDR1 LNHDA, CDR2 SQIVND (reference sequence). CDR3 DNA sequence: TGTGCCAGCAGGGGAGCCGGCTGGCACAATGAGCAGTTCTTC. Translation: CASRGAGWHNEQFF.

The V gene is TRBV27, the J gene TRBJ2-5, with a weak D call TRBD1 (7 bases). CDR3 length equals 15 residues. Trimming left V 2 bases short and J 1 base short, with 11 bases between. CDR1 and CDR2 (germline): MNHEY, SMNVEV (reference sequence). In nucleotides, the CDR3 is TGTGCCAGCAGTTTACAGGGGGGATTCCAAGAGACCCAGTACTTC. Translation gives CASSLQGGFQETQYF.

This clone has a handful of counts. The rearrangement uses TRBV11-2 and TRBJ1-2; D is ambiguous. Germline V CDR1 and CDR2: SGHAT, FQNNGV. This CDR3 has 14 amino acids. V lost 7 bases, J lost 4 bases, and 16 bases lay in between. Written as DNA, the CDR3 is TGTGCCAGCACCCAAGGTCTACAGAGCTATGGCTACACCTTC. Translated: CASTQGLQSYGYTF.

The chain employs TRBV6-5 and TRBJ1-2; the match to TRBD1 covers 9 bases. V trimming: 6 bases; J trimming: 3 bases; junction bases outside the gene matches: 5. The germline CDR1 and CDR2 sequences are MNHEY and SVGAGI. The CDR3 loop spans 14 amino acids. CDR3 protein: CASRTTGGDYGYTF. The CDR3 DNA sequence: TGTGCCAGCAGGACCACAGGGGGCGACTATGGCTACACCTTC.

The V gene is TRBV5-8, the J gene TRBJ2-2; 7 bases line up with TRBD2. CDR1 SGHTS and CDR2 YDEGEE come from the germline V gene. The junction had 14 bases not matched to a gene; V was cut back by 7 bases and J by 8 bases. The CDR3 is 15 amino acids. The CDR3 DNA reads as TGTGCCAGCGCGGTCGGAAGCGGGGTTGCTGGGGAGCTGTTTTTT. This translates into CASAVGSGVAGELFF.

The V and J genes are TRBV20-1 and TRBJ2-7; 10 nucleotides align to TRBD1. Trimming at V came to 3 bases and at J to 5 bases, leaving 10 bases not matched to a gene. Looked up from germline, CDR1 is DFQATT and CDR2 is SNEGSKA (reference sequence). This CDR3 contains 15 residues. The CDR3 loop is CSASEPGTGDDEQYF. The CDR3, as DNA: TGCAGTGCTAGTGAACCCGGGACAGGGGACGACGAGCAGTACTTC.